Many counts were recorded for the clone carrying this TCR beta chain. The target antigen is unknown. Germline V CDR1 and CDR2: ENHRY, SYGVKD. The ends were cut back, 4 bases at V and 4 bases at J, with 10 bases in the middle. The CDR3 is 14 amino acids. This entry belongs to a study of T cells in Graves' hyperthyroidism and ophthalmopathy. Amplification yielded TCR beta CDR3 regions, with RNA transcripts as the source. The HTBI primer set served for first-round RT-PCR of the TCR CDR3. MiXCR, applied by TCRdb to the multiplex PCR reads, yields one record per CDR3 protein. In the table there are around 540,000 distinct CDR3 sequences, 15% to 20% of which are singletons. Diagnoses used clinical symptoms, serum thyroxine and TRAb, thyroid ultrasound and orbital computed tomography. Study-wide results and limits: Model-based prediction identified ophthalmopathy a median 6.5 months prior to its onset.

What was sequenced was blood. The sequence was obtained from a woman in her thirties with Graves' ophthalmopathy. The V call is TRBV10-3, the J call TRBJ2-2; D is perhaps TRBD2 (6 bases). CDR3 region: CAISVLAGTGELFF. The DNA for the CDR3 is TGTGCCATCAGTGTACTAGCTGGCACCGGGGAGCTGTTTTTT.